The 8 T cell receptor beta chains below all came from one sample that was sequenced in a study of cytomegalovirus exposure and HLA in healthy donors. The PCR ran on 60 Vbeta and 13 Jbeta primers. Sequencing was performed with immunoSEQ multiplex PCR; in TCRdb, only in-frame clones are kept and a portion is missing. The sample includes about 91,000 clones, 78% seen only once; the top ten take approximately 4%. Sequences were obtained from PBMCs. The receptor set was obtained from a male donor in good health and CMV-seropositive.

This chain joins TRBV5-6 and TRBJ2-1; 8 nucleotides match TRBD2. In germline, CDR1 is SGHDT, CDR2 YYEEEE. This CDR3 has 15 amino acids. Trimming cost V 0 bases and J 8 bases; bases outside gene matches: 7. The CDR3 here is CASSLVGLGLDEQFF. The CDR3 DNA sequence: TGTGCCAGCAGCTTGGTGGGACTAGGACTCGATGAGCAGTTCTTC.

The CDR3 sequence is CARSLVGTSWCHEQFF. CDR3 sequence (DNA): TGTGCCAGAAGCTTGGTTGGGACTAGCTGGTGCCATGAGCAGTTCTTC. The chain links TRBV5-3 to TRBJ2-1, with 9 positions matching TRBD2. TRBV5-3 is assigned to the ORF class and has an uncertain function. Trimming at V came to 0 bases and at J to 8 bases, leaving 9 bases not matched to a gene. CDR3 size: 16 residues.

The rearrangement links TRBV25-1 to TRBJ2-1; D might be TRBD2 (5 bases). Germline V gene lookup returns CDR1 MGHDK and CDR2 SYGVNS. The CDR3 has 11 amino acids. V lost 11 bases and J lost 5, with 10 bases in between. In DNA, the CDR3 is TGTGCCGGGAGCGACGACAATGAGCAGTTCTTC. Amino acid sequence: CAGSDDNEQFF.

This chain uses TRBV29-1 with TRBJ2-1; maybe TRBD1 (6 bases). The germline gives CDR1 SQVTM, CDR2 ANQGSEA. Trimming cost V 5 bases and J 6 bases, with 11 bases left between them. CDR3 length: 12 residues. DNA for the CDR3: TGCAGCGTTAGGACAGCACCCAATGAGCAGTTCTTC. This encodes CSVRTAPNEQFF.

J is TRBJ2-7 and V is TRBV27; 8 bases line up with TRBD1. CDR3 length: 15 residues. V trimming: 5 bases; J trimming: 7 bases; junction bases outside the gene matches: 13. CDR1 and CDR2 from the germline V gene are MNHEY and SMNVEV (reference sequence). The CDR3 bases are TGTGCCAGCAGTCCGACCGGGACAGGCGTCCTAGAGCAGTACTTC. Its translation is CASSPTGTGVLEQYF.

The chain couples TRBV18 to TRBJ2-1; D ambiguous. V was shortened by 7 bases and J by 2 bases, with 12 bases between the two germline ends. CDR1 is KGHSH and CDR2 is LQKENI in the germline V gene. The CDR3 is 14 amino acids. This chain's CDR3 is CASLLTLTYNEQFF. CDR3 nucleotides: TGTGCCAGCTTACTAACCCTAACCTACAATGAGCAGTTCTTC.

V and J are TRBV2 and TRBJ2-7; no reliable D call. Germline V gene lookup returns CDR1 SNHLY and CDR2 FYNNEI. This CDR3 has 11 residues. Trimming cost V 6 bases and J 3 bases, with 6 bases left between them. The chain's CDR3 is CASSLGYEQYF. The DNA of the CDR3 is TGTGCCAGCAGCCTCGGCTACGAGCAGTACTTC.

The rearrangement joins TRBV11-2 to TRBJ2-2; TRBD2 matches 11 bases. The CDR3 extends over 15 amino acids. Germline V gene lookup returns CDR1 SGHAT and CDR2 FQNNGV. V gave up 4 bases and J gave up 7 bases; unmatched junction bases: 5. The CDR3 DNA is TGTGCCAGCAGCTCTCCGGGACTAGCGGTCGGGGAGCTGTTTTTT. Translating gives CASSSPGLAVGELFF.